Listed below are T cell receptor beta chains from one sample, sequenced in a study of CD8 T cells in ankylosing spondylitis. In TCRdb, the 5' RACE reads were re-called with MiXCR into one record per CDR3 protein. The table has about 100,000 distinct CDR3 sequences, roughly 8.3% seen once; the top ten hold 9.9%. Sequenced sample: blood, either unsorted or a sorted T cell fraction (not recorded which). The origin of the receptors is a male donor with ankylosing spondylitis or in good health (not recorded which). The CDR3 runs from the conserved cysteine through the conserved F or W. A D gene is named only where the DNA matches it firmly. Part of the rows lack a size; the others show once, few, many or a class for expanded clones.

d_gene	abundance	v_gene	j_gene	CDR3nt	CDR3aa
NA	many	TRBV6-1	TRBJ2-5	TGTGCCAGCAGTCCCCTCCGGGACTCCCAAGAGACCCAGTACTTC	CASSPLRDSQETQYF
NA	many	TRBV6-4	TRBJ2-1	TGTGCCAGCAGTGAAGGAAGGGGTAGGGATGAGCAGTTCTTC	CASSEGRGRDEQFF
NA	many	TRBV7-9	TRBJ2-5	TGTGCCAGCAGCTTGGGCTCCCAAGAGACCCAGTACTTC	CASSLGSQETQYF
NA	many	TRBV19	TRBJ1-1	TGTGCCAGTATTAAAAGCCGGACGGGGGGCGAAGCTTTCTTT	CASIKSRTGGEAFF
NA	many	TRBV10-3	TRBJ1-2	TGTGCCATCAGTGAAAACAACAGGGTTACTAACTATGGCTACACCTTC	CAISENNRVTNYGYTF
TRBD1	NA	TRBV7-3	TRBJ2-5	TGTGCCAGCAGCCCTTTGGGTAGGGGGACAGGACAAGAGACCCAGTACTTC	CASSPLGRGTGQETQYF
NA	few	TRBV11-2	TRBJ2-7	TGTGCCAGCAGCTCAATCTTCTACGAGCAGTACTTC	CASSSIFYEQYF
NA	NA	TRBV12-3/TRBV12-4	TRBJ1-3	TGTGCCAGCAGTTTTACCGGGGGCGGATCTGGAAACACCATATATTTT	CASSFTGGGSGNTIYF
TRBD1	many	TRBV5-6	TRBJ1-1	TGTGCCAGCAGCACCTATGACAGGGCCACTGAAGCTTTCTTT	CASSTYDRATEAFF
NA	many	TRBV15	TRBJ2-1	TGTGCCACCAGCAGAGATCTAAGTCACCTTCCTGGCAATGAGCAGTTCTTC	CATSRDLSHLPGNEQFF
NA	few	TRBV20-1	TRBJ1-5	TGCAGTGCGAAGCAGGCTAACAATCAGCCCCAGCATTTT	CSAKQANNQPQHF
TRBD2	many	TRBV29-1	TRBJ2-3	TGCAGCGCCGTGGGGACTAGAAACTCGGCAGATACGCAGTATTTT	CSAVGTRNSADTQYF
NA	few	TRBV7-2	TRBJ2-3	TGTGCCAGCAGAACTCCCGGGACTAGCACAGATACGCAGTATTTT	CASRTPGTSTDTQYF
NA	many	TRBV20-1	TRBJ1-6	TGCAGTGCTAGAGAGGGGGCGCTTTATTCACCCCTCCACTTT	CSAREGALYSPLHF
TRBD1	many	TRBV5-5	TRBJ1-5	TGTGCCAGCAGCTCAGGACAGGGAGGAGGTCAGCCCCAGCATTTT	CASSSGQGGGQPQHF
NA	many	TRBV7-6	TRBJ1-6	TGTGCCAGCAGCTATGGAGGGTCCAATTCACCCCTCCACTTT	CASSYGGSNSPLHF
TRBD1	few	TRBV10-3	TRBJ1-4	TGTGCCATCTCCGGACAGGGATTTGAAAAACTGTTTTTT	CAISGQGFEKLFF
TRBD1	NA	TRBV20-1	TRBJ1-2	TGCAGTGCTAGAGGGGGGACAGATAACTATGGCTACACCTTC	CSARGGTDNYGYTF
TRBD2	NA	TRBV11-2	TRBJ2-5	TGTGCCAGCAGCTTAAGGGGACTAGCCCAAGAGACCCAGTACTTC	CASSLRGLAQETQYF
TRBD1	NA	TRBV19	TRBJ1-5	TGTGCCAGTACCCCCGACAGGGGATTTAGCAATCAGCCCCAGCATTTT	CASTPDRGFSNQPQHF
TRBD1	few	TRBV7-3	TRBJ2-3	TGTGCCAGCAGCATCACCGGGACAGGGGAGGGCACAGATACGCAGTATTTT	CASSITGTGEGTDTQYF
TRBD2	few	TRBV7-2	TRBJ2-1	TGTGCCAGCAGCTTAGGGCTAGCGGGAGTAACGGTAAGATACAATGAGCAGTTCTTC	CASSLGLAGVTVRYNEQFF
TRBD2	many	TRBV20-1	TRBJ2-7	TGCAGTGCTAGTAATAGCGGGAGTCGATTAGGTTACGAGCAGTACTTC	CSASNSGSRLGYEQYF
TRBD1	many	TRBV19	TRBJ1-2	TGTGCCAGTAGTCCTGCGACAGGGGCCGGCTACACCTTC	CASSPATGAGYTF
NA	NA	TRBV15	TRBJ2-7	TGTGCCACCAGCAGAGATCACCTGATCACCTACGAGCAGTACTTC	CATSRDHLITYEQYF
NA	many	TRBV12-3/TRBV12-4	TRBJ1-6	TGTGCCAGCAGTCCCACGAGACAGGCATCTTCACCCCTCCACTTT	CASSPTRQASSPLHF
NA	NA	TRBV11-1	TRBJ2-7	TGTGCCAGCTTGACCTACGAGCAGTACTTC	CASLTYEQYF
NA	many	TRBV5-8	TRBJ1-3	TGTGCCAGCAGCTTGGACCGGCCCGGTGATACCATATATTTT	CASSLDRPGDTIYF
TRBD2	many	TRBV7-2	TRBJ2-4	TGTGCCAGCAGCTCGGGGGGGGGTCTAAACATTCAGTACTTC	CASSSGGGLNIQYF
TRBD2	many	TRBV4-3	TRBJ2-3	TGCGCCAGCAGCCGAGGACTAGCGGGGTATACAGATACGCAGTATTTT	CASSRGLAGYTDTQYF
NA	many	TRBV6-2/TRBV6-3	TRBJ1-5	TGTGCCAGCAGCCGTGACGCGGGCAATCAGCCCCAGCATTTT	CASSRDAGNQPQHF
NA	few	TRBV7-2	TRBJ1-4	TGTGCCAGCAGCTTAGTATCTCGTGAAAAACTGTTTTTT	CASSLVSREKLFF